The 12 T cell receptor beta chains below were found in one sample sequenced in a study of T cells in Graves' hyperthyroidism and ophthalmopathy (dated by TCRdb to the late 2010s). Receptors were amplified or captured by multiplex PCR. TCRdb lists the instrument as Illumina HiSeq 2000. TCR beta CDR3 regions were amplified from RNA transcripts. The first round of RT-PCR for the TCR CDR3 was performed with the HTBI primer set and the Qiagen OneStep RT-PCR kit. Using fastp trimming at Q25 and MiXCR clonotype assembly, TCRdb reanalyzed the public sequencing data and kept in-frame beta chains. Rows merge per CDR3 protein into single entries with the most common DNA and genes. The sample table holds around 690,000 distinct CDR3 sequences, of which around 15% were seen once. The leading ten clones occupy roughly a sixth of the sample. The material sequenced was blood. Receptor source: a man aged 50-60 years with Graves' hyperthyroidism.

This clonotype was picked up one time. Since a much larger clone is just one base distant, this may be a read error. The chain has TRBV28 and TRBJ1-1; 7 bases line up with TRBD1. Germline V CDR1 and CDR2: MDHEN, SYDVKM. There are 14 residues in the CDR3. The CDR3: CTSNLGQPNTEAFF. CDR3 bases: TGTACCAGCAACCTGGGACAGCCGAACACTGAAGCTTTCTTT.

V gene TRBV19 combines with J gene TRBJ2-1; 7 positions match TRBD2. Germline loops: CDR1 LNHDA, CDR2 SQIVND (reference sequence). The CDR3 is made up of 14 amino acids. J gave up 0 bases and V 6 bases, and 2 bases lay outside the gene matches. CDR3 in amino acids: CASSGRNSYNEQFF. The DNA of the CDR3 is TGTGCCAGTAGCGGGAGGAACTCCTACAATGAGCAGTTCTTC.

The chain is built from TRBV20-1 and TRBJ2-2, with 7 bases lining up with TRBD2. CDR1 is DFQATT and CDR2 is SNEGSKA in the germline V gene (reference sequence). The V and J ends lost 0 bases and 4 bases, in that order; junction bases with no gene match: 2. The length of the CDR3 is 14 residues. For the CDR3, the DNA is TGCAGTGCTAGAGATTCTAGCGGCACCGGGGAGCTGTTTTTT. It codes for CSARDSSGTGELFF.

The chain employs TRBV19 and TRBJ2-2; TRBD2 is a possible D gene (7 bases). From germline, CDR1 is LNHDA and CDR2 SQIVND (reference sequence). The CDR3 loop spans 16 amino acids. Trimming pared 2 bases from V and 0 bases from J, leaving 10 bases between. The CDR3, as DNA: TGTGCCAGTAGTATATCGGGGGGCACGAACACCGGGGAGCTGTTTTTT. This gives the protein CASSISGGTNTGELFF.

This clonotype appeared a few times. This chain uses TRBV7-8 with TRBJ2-1; 12 bases agree with TRBD2. The ends lost 1 base at V and 5 bases at J; junction bases unmatched: 21. In germline, CDR1 is SGHVS, CDR2 FQNEAQ. This CDR3 region has 22 residues. This CDR3 reads CASSLVGGLATSGSPSDNEQFF. The CDR3 DNA reads TGTGCCAGCAGCTTAGTAGGCGGGTTAGCGACTAGCGGGAGCCCCTCGGACAATGAGCAGTTCTTC.

CDR3 residues: CASSESPLSSGNTIYF. The CDR3 DNA sequence: TGCGCCAGCAGTGAGTCTCCGTTGAGCTCTGGAAACACCATATATTTT. The chain joins TRBV10-1 to TRBJ1-3; D uncertain. V lost 0 bases, J lost 0 bases, and 9 bases lay in between. The CDR3 extends over 16 amino acids. The V gene's germline CDR1 is WNHNN and CDR2 SYGVQD (reference sequence).

In its sample, this clonotype was seen many times. CDR3 protein: CASGSYVRVEETQYF. The DNA for the CDR3 is TGTGCCAGCGGATCCTACGTCCGGGTGGAAGAGACCCAGTACTTC. The chain uses TRBV2 and TRBJ2-5; D remains ambiguous. CDR1 SNHLY and CDR2 FYNNEI come from the germline V gene. CDR3 length equals 15 residues. The ends were cut back, 8 bases at V and 3 bases at J, with 19 bases in the middle.

The chain has TRBV9 and TRBJ2-1, with no clear D. Germline CDR1 reads SGDLS; CDR2 reads YYNGEE. Trimming stripped 3 bases from V and 0 bases from J, with 13 bases between. The CDR3 has 16 amino acids. CDR3 sequence reads: CASSARGQGSYNEQFF. The DNA for the CDR3 is TGTGCCAGCAGCGCCCGCGGCCAAGGCTCCTACAATGAGCAGTTCTTC.

This clonotype showed up many times. The V and J genes are TRBV20-1 and TRBJ2-1; D uncertain. Germline values: CDR1 DFQATT, CDR2 SNEGSKA (reference sequence). V lost 3 bases and J 5 bases, leaving 14 bases between the germline ends. The CDR3 runs to 14 residues. This chain's CDR3 is CSARDVANNNEQFF. DNA of the CDR3: TGCAGTGCTAGGGACGTTGCGAATAACAATGAGCAGTTCTTC.

V usage is TRBV28 and J usage is TRBJ2-7, with TRBD2 matching 9 bases. The CDR3 consists of 19 residues. V shed 5 bases, J shed 5 bases, and the junction held 22 bases outside the gene matches. Germline V gives CDR1 MDHEN, CDR2 SYDVKM. The CDR3 here is CASSPLGVAGASRKNEQYF. DNA for the CDR3: TGTGCCAGCAGTCCCCTTGGGGTAGCGGGAGCCTCTAGGAAGAACGAGCAGTACTTC. Drawing the rest from reference TRBV28 and TRBJ2-7, the complete variable domain is DVKVTQSSRYLVKRTGEKVFLECVQDMDHENMFWYRQDPGLGLRLIYFSYDVKMKEKGDIPEGYSVSREKKERFSLILESASTNQTSMYLCASSPLGVAGASRKNEQYFGPGTRLTVT.

This clonotype appeared a few times. This may come from a read error, since a much larger clone is one base off. The chain employs TRBV7-8 and TRBJ2-7; 7 bases map to TRBD2. The CDR3 loop spans 15 amino acids. Germline CDR1 SGHVS, CDR2 FQNEAQ. The CDR3 protein is CASSLWTVGDYEQHF. In nucleotides, the CDR3 is TGTGCCAGCAGCCTTTGGACCGTAGGGGACTACGAGCAGCACTTC.

The rearrangement links TRBV11-2 to TRBJ2-2; no firm D call. The CDR3 spans 14 residues. Trimming shortened V by 5 bases and J by 4 bases, and 11 bases separated the two germline ends. Germline CDR1 and CDR2: SGHAT and FQNNGV. DNA of the CDR3: TGTGCCAGCAGCAATCTCCCTAGCACCGGGGAGCTGTTTTTT. Protein: CASSNLPSTGELFF.